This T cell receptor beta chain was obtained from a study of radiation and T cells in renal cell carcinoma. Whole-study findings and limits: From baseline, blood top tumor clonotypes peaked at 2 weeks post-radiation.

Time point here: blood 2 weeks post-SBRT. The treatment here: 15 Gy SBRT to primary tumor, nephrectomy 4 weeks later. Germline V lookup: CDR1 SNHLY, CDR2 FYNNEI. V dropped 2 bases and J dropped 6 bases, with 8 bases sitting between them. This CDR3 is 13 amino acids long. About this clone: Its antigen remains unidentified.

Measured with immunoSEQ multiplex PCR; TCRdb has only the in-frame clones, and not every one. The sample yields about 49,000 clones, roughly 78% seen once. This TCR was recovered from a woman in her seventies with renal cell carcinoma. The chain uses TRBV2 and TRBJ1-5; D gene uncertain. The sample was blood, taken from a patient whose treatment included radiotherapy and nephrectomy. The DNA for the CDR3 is TGTGCCAGCAGTGAAAGGGCAGCTCAGCCCCAGCATTTT. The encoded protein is CASSERAAQPQHF.